Listed here are 3 T cell receptor beta chains from one sample, sequenced in a study of cytomegalovirus exposure and HLA in healthy donors. The PCR ran on 60 Vbeta and 13 Jbeta primers. Some clones are missing from TCRdb's copy, which holds only in-frame ones; the method was immunoSEQ multiplex PCR. Of 100,000 to 150,000 clones in the sample, roughly 79% were seen once. The sequencing sample was made of PBMCs. The source is a middle-aged woman in good health and CMV-seronegative.

V and J are TRBV19 and TRBJ1-4; 10 bases agree with TRBD1. Germline V lookup: CDR1 LNHDA, CDR2 SQIVND (reference sequence). This CDR3 is 16 amino acids long. V was clipped by 2 bases and J by 2 bases; unmatched bases: 2. CDR3 sequence: CASSIPGQGTNEKLFF. CDR3 in DNA: TGTGCCAGTAGTATACCGGGACAGGGGACTAATGAAAAACTGTTTTTT.

The V call is TRBV19, the J call TRBJ2-3; possibly TRBD1 for D (5 bases). V lost 1 base and J lost 5, with 10 bases in between. CDR3 size: 14 residues. The germline V gene has CDR1 LNHDA and CDR2 SQIVND (reference sequence). Written as DNA, the CDR3 is TGTGCCAGTAGTATAGGGGGCGAAGGAGATACGCAGTATTTT. The encoded protein is CASSIGGEGDTQYF.

The rearrangement uses TRBV9 and TRBJ2-5; 8 nucleotides agree with TRBD2. From germline, CDR1 is SGDLS and CDR2 YYNGEE. CDR3 length: 14 residues. Trimming cost V 4 bases and J 4 bases; bases outside gene matches: 6. The CDR3 is CASSSHLAGETQYF. CDR3 bases: TGTGCCAGCAGCTCTCATCTAGCGGGAGAGACCCAGTACTTC.